One and the same sample provided the 25 T cell receptor beta chains below, sequenced in a study of patients and donors after allogeneic stem cell transplantation (dated by TCRdb to about 2020). The library relied on RT-PCR. The data were produced on a NextSeq 550. TCRdb reprocessed the public reads (quality trimming at Q25 with fastp, clone calling with MiXCR) and kept in-frame beta chains. Each record represents a unique CDR3 protein, reported with the most common genes and DNA among its rows. The sample data list about 160,000 distinct CDR3 sequences, and roughly 31% of these were observed just once. The biggest ten clones account for roughly 3.2% of the sample. Source material: blood, either unsorted or a sorted T cell fraction (not recorded which). These receptors were obtained from a human donor who was either an allogeneic HSCT recipient or a stem cell or donor lymphocyte infusion donor (not recorded which). It is not recorded whose cells these are; they may come from a transplant donor.

This clonotype was counted between two and nine times. This chain joins TRBV6-5 and TRBJ1-1; D may be TRBD1 (5 bases). CDR1 and CDR2 from the germline V gene are MNHEY and SVGAGI. Trimming took 1 base from V and 3 from J, leaving 6 bases between them. The CDR3 sequence is 13 residues long. CDR3 protein: CASSYLGDTEAFF. The CDR3 DNA is TGTGCCAGCAGTTACTTGGGGGACACTGAAGCTTTCTTT.

V gene TRBV12-3 or TRBV12-4 combines with J gene TRBJ2-2, with D perhaps TRBD2 (5 bases). This CDR3 is built from 14 residues. The germline V and J ends were trimmed by 10 bases and 0 bases, with 12 bases remaining between them. CDR3 sequence (DNA): TGTGCCACCGAGGGTATGTCGAACACCGGGGAGCTGTTTTTT. Translation gives CATEGMSNTGELFF.

CDR3 protein: CASSPISYGGNTIYF. As DNA, the CDR3 is TGTGCCAGCAGCCCCATATCCTACGGGGGAAACACCATATATTTT. This chain links TRBV9 with TRBJ1-3; unclear D gene. Trimming shortened V by 4 bases and J by 4 bases, and 15 bases separated the two germline ends. Germline lookup yields CDR1 SGDLS and CDR2 YYNGEE. This CDR3 has 15 residues.

A few counts support this clonotype. The rearrangement links TRBV4-3 to TRBJ2-3; D perhaps matches TRBD1 (6 bases). The V end lost 1 base, the J end lost 2 bases, and 10 bases lay between the germline ends. There are 15 residues in the CDR3. The germline V gene encodes CDR1 LGHNA and CDR2 YSLEER. The CDR3 DNA follows: TGCGCCAGCAGCCAAGTAGGGGGAAACACAGATACGCAGTATTTT. It yields the protein CASSQVGGNTDTQYF.

This clonotype was recorded only once. This chain joins TRBV15 and TRBJ2-5; unclear D gene. CDR3 length equals 13 residues. Germline V gene lookup returns CDR1 LNHNV and CDR2 YYDKDF (reference sequence). The germline V and J ends were trimmed by 6 bases and 5 bases, with 13 bases remaining between them. CDR3 protein: CATRTQEWETQYF. The CDR3 DNA follows: TGTGCCACCAGAACCCAGGAGTGGGAGACCCAGTACTTC.

This clonotype turned up a few times. This chain connects TRBV7-9 to TRBJ1-5; D is undetermined. This CDR3 is 12 amino acids long. V lost 1 base and J lost 5, with 3 bases in between. Germline values: CDR1 SEHNR, CDR2 FQNEAQ (reference sequence). CDR3 DNA sequence: TGTGCCAGCAGCTTAGGGCATCAGCCCCAGCATTTT. This codes for CASSLGHQPQHF.

There are many counts of this clonotype. The V and J genes are TRBV6-5 and TRBJ1-1; maybe TRBD1 (5 bases). Germline V gene lookup returns CDR1 MNHEY and CDR2 SVGAGI. The CDR3 has 15 amino acids. V shed 4 bases and J shed 1 base, with 13 bases lying between them. The CDR3 loop reads CASSWDPTGNTEAFF. The CDR3 DNA is TGTGCCAGCAGTTGGGACCCCACTGGGAACACTGAAGCTTTCTTT.

This chain joins TRBV3-1 and TRBJ2-1, with a weak D call TRBD1 (5 bases). The CDR3 runs to 15 residues. V lost 4 bases and J 0 bases, leaving 10 bases between the germline ends. Germline CDR1 reads LGHDT; CDR2 reads YNNKEL (reference sequence). CDR3 DNA sequence: TGTGCCAGCAGCCTTAGAGACAGCTCCTACAATGAGCAGTTCTTC. Encoded protein: CASSLRDSSYNEQFF.

This sequence joins TRBV6-4 and TRBJ1-1; no clear D. CDR3 length: 17 residues. Trimming stripped 2 bases from V and 4 bases from J, with 20 bases between. Germline loops: CDR1 MRHNA, CDR2 SNTAGT. CDR3 nucleotide sequence: TGTGCCAGCAGTGACCGGAGACTCCCACAGACGGGCACTGAAGCTTTCTTT. Protein sequence: CASSDRRLPQTGTEAFF.

The chain couples TRBV7-8 to TRBJ2-2, with D perhaps TRBD2 (6 bases). In germline, CDR1 is SGHVS, CDR2 FQNEAQ. The V end lost 3 bases, the J end lost 6 bases, and 14 bases lay between the germline ends. The CDR3 runs 15 residues. CDR3 sequence reads: CASSFLRGYAGELFF. Here the CDR3 DNA reads TGTGCCAGCAGCTTCTTGCGGGGATACGCCGGGGAGCTGTTTTTT. The whole variable domain, remainder taken from reference TRBV7-8 and TRBJ2-2, is GAGVSQSPRYKVAKRGQDVALRCDPISGHVSLFWYQQALGQGPEFLTYFQNEAQLDKSGLPSDRFFAERPEGSVSTLKIQRTQQEDSAVYLCASSFLRGYAGELFFGEGSRLTVL.

This clonotype ranks as medium-sized. The V gene is TRBV4-1, the J gene TRBJ1-5; D is unresolved. The CDR3 has 16 amino acids. V lost 1 base and J lost 0, with 10 bases in between. Germline V gene sequence: CDR1 MGHRA, CDR2 YSYEKL. For the CDR3, the DNA is TGCGCCAGCAGCCAAGGGGGAGGACGTAGCAATCAGCCCCAGCATTTT. It is translated as CASSQGGGRSNQPQHF.

This clonotype showed up just a few times. The chain recombines TRBV27 with TRBJ1-1; tentatively, D is TRBD1 (6 bases). Trimming removed 2 bases at V and 8 bases at J, with 18 bases between. The CDR3 extends over 15 amino acids. From germline, CDR1 is MNHEY and CDR2 SMNVEV (reference sequence). DNA of the CDR3: TGTGCCAGCAGTTTAGTGGCCAGGGGCCCGGTGGAAGCTTTCTTT. Translation: CASSLVARGPVEAFF.

This clonotype showed up just a few times. As DNA, the CDR3 is TGCAGTGCCGGGACTCCCCCCGGCTGGTACAATGAGCAGTTCTTC. Protein sequence: CSAGTPPGWYNEQFF. The rearrangement joins TRBV20-1 to TRBJ2-1; tentatively, D is TRBD2 (6 bases). The CDR3 sequence is 15 residues long. Trimming removed 6 bases at V and 4 bases at J, with 19 bases between. Per the germline V gene, CDR1 is DFQATT and CDR2 is SNEGSKA (reference sequence).

This sequence joins TRBV6-8 and TRBJ2-1; TRBD1 is a possible D gene (6 bases). Trimming cost V 0 bases and J 6 bases, with 15 bases left between them. The CDR3 consists of 16 residues. The germline gives CDR1 MNHGY, CDR2 SAAAGT. CDR3 in DNA: TGTGCCAGCAGTTACTCGCCTGGACAGTCGTGCAATGAGCAGTTCTTC. Translation gives CASSYSPGQSCNEQFF.

The chain is built from TRBV4-1 and TRBJ2-1, with TRBD2 matching 7 bases. Trimming cost V 1 base and J 8 bases; bases outside gene matches: 11. There are 16 residues in the CDR3. The germline V gene has CDR1 MGHRA and CDR2 YSYEKL. The DNA of the CDR3 is TGCGCCAGCAGCCAAGTGGCTGTGGGAGGGCGGGATGAGCAGTTCTTC. Translation gives CASSQVAVGGRDEQFF.

V usage is TRBV7-2 and J usage is TRBJ2-5; D might be TRBD1 or TRBD2, each matching 6 bases. Germline CDR1 and CDR2: SGHTA and FQGNSA. The CDR3 contains 15 residues. V lost 2 bases to trimming and J lost 4 bases, with 14 bases between them. CDR3 protein: CASSLQAGGRETQYF. In DNA form, the CDR3 reads TGTGCCAGCAGCTTACAGGCCGGGGGCCGAGAGACCCAGTACTTC.

This clonotype was counted a few times. This sequence joins TRBV9 and TRBJ2-1, with TRBD1 matching 11 bases. The CDR3 sequence is 16 residues long. With V trimmed by 0 bases and J by 3 bases, 2 bases remained unmatched. Germline V gives CDR1 SGDLS, CDR2 YYNGEE. The DNA for the CDR3 is TGTGCCAGCAGCGTAGGGGACAGGGGGAACTACAATGAGCAGTTCTTC. As protein: CASSVGDRGNYNEQFF.

The genes are TRBV6-2 or TRBV6-3 and TRBJ2-6; D is undetermined. Germline CDR1 reads MNHEY; CDR2 reads SVGEGT. The CDR3 runs 12 residues. V lost 6 bases and J lost 2, with 2 bases in between. The CDR3 spells CASSPGANVLTF. In DNA form, the CDR3 reads TGTGCCAGCAGCCCTGGGGCCAACGTCCTGACTTTC.

The rearrangement uses TRBV7-3 and TRBJ1-5; the D is unclear. With 5 bases removed from V and 7 bases from J, the gap between germline ends came to 18 bases. The germline gives CDR1 SGHTA, CDR2 FQGTGA. CDR3 size: 15 residues. CDR3 coding DNA: TGTGCCAGCAGCCTAAGGTCGGTCCTCAGGCAGCCCCAGCATTTT. Translated, it gives CASSLRSVLRQPQHF. Variable domain in full (rest from reference TRBV7-3 and TRBJ1-5): GAGVSQTPSNKVTEKGKYVELRCDPISGHTALYWYRQSLGQGPEFLIYFQGTGAADDSGLPNDRFFAVRPEGSVSTLKIQRTERGDSAVYLCASSLRSVLRQPQHFGDGTRLSIL.

A few counts support this clonotype. The chain uses TRBV20-1 and TRBJ2-7; D may be TRBD2 (6 bases). Germline V lookup: CDR1 DFQATT, CDR2 SNEGSKA (reference sequence). The V end lost 1 base, the J end lost 2 bases, and 15 bases lay between the germline ends. This CDR3 has 15 amino acids. The CDR3 DNA reads TGCAGTGCTAGAGGTCTGCCGGGACTCACCTACGAGCAGTACTTC. Protein product: CSARGLPGLTYEQYF.

V is TRBV5-1 and J is TRBJ2-2; D is ambiguous. The V end was cut by 0 bases, the J end by 4 bases, with 10 bases between. Germline CDR1 is SGHRS and CDR2 is YFSETQ. This CDR3 has 15 amino acids. The CDR3 is CASSLGSPITGELFF. The CDR3 nucleotides read TGCGCCAGCAGCTTGGGGTCACCGATCACCGGGGAGCTGTTTTTT. Full variable domain (missing parts from reference TRBV5-1 and TRBJ2-2): KAGVTQTPRYLIKTRGQQVTLSCSPISGHRSVSWYQQTPGQGLQFLFEYFSETQRNKGNFPGRFSGRQFSNSRSEMNVSTLELGDSALYLCASSLGSPITGELFFGEGSRLTVL.

V usage is TRBV12-3 or TRBV12-4 and J usage is TRBJ1-2; the D gene is possibly TRBD1 (5 bases). This CDR3 has 12 amino acids. Trimming removed 4 bases from V and 9 bases from J, with 12 bases in between. CDR3 amino acids: CASSSRAQSYTF. The CDR3 nucleotides are TGTGCCAGCAGTTCCAGGGCCCAGAGCTACACCTTC.

The chain links TRBV7-2 to TRBJ2-2; D is unclear. V dropped 2 bases and J dropped 1 base, with 5 bases sitting between them. The CDR3 contains 14 residues. Germline loops: CDR1 SGHTA, CDR2 FQGNSA. CDR3 protein: CASSLSGNTGELFF. The DNA of the CDR3 is TGTGCCAGCAGCTTATCCGGGAACACCGGGGAGCTGTTTTTT.

The chain combines TRBV6-5 with TRBJ2-7, with 9 positions matching TRBD1. The V segment lost 5 bases and the J segment 0 bases; nucleotides outside the gene matches: 5. Germline CDR1 reads MNHEY; CDR2 reads SVGAGI. The CDR3 loop spans 15 amino acids. DNA for the CDR3: TGTGCCAGCAGTCTGGGACAGGGATTCTCCTACGAGCAGTACTTC. Translating it yields CASSLGQGFSYEQYF.

In this sample, this clonotype turned up a few times. This chain connects TRBV2 to TRBJ1-5; TRBD1 agrees at 7 bases. V was pared by 6 bases and J by 8 bases, with 10 bases of the junction left unmatched. Germline V lookup: CDR1 SNHLY, CDR2 FYNNEI. The CDR3 runs 14 residues. The CDR3 DNA reads as TGTGCCAGCAGGAAGGGACAGCTCGGGGAGCCCCAGCATTTT. The encoded protein is CASRKGQLGEPQHF.